This T cell receptor beta chain was identified during a study of cytomegalovirus exposure and HLA in healthy donors. Study context: The same platform used for the 500 to 850 first-cohort repertoires was also used for the 100 to 150 validation repertoires, as a later analysis reported.

The table came from immunoSEQ multiplex PCR; TCRdb's copy has only in-frame clones and leaves some out. The sample includes around 350,000 clones, around 86% of them seen just once. CDR3 length: 15 amino acids. Germline trimming cut 4 bases from V and 6 bases from J; bases unmatched to any gene: 9. CDR1 is MNHNS and CDR2 is SASEGT in the germline V gene. Remarks on this clone: Antigen: not known.

Study observations and caveats: A few chains linked to CMV were shown in vitro to be specific for CMV antigens. Investigators reported 150 to 200 TCR beta chains as tied to cytomegalovirus.

This TCR came from a woman in her late teens or twenties in good health and CMV-seronegative. Input material: PBMCs. This sequence joins TRBV6-1 and TRBJ2-1; 7 nucleotides align to TRBD1. CDR3 loop: CASSARDPGGNEQFF. CDR3 nucleotide sequence: TGTGCCAGCAGTGCCCGGGACCCAGGGGGCAATGAGCAGTTCTTC.